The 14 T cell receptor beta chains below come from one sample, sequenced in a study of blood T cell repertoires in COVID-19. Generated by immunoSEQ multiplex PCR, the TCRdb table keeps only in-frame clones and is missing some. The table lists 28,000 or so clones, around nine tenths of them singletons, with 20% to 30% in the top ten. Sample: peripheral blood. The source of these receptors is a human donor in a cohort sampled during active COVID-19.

The CDR3, as DNA: TGTGCCAGCAGGCAAACGACAGGGAATGGCTACACCTTC. Amino acids: CASRQTTGNGYTF. The chain uses TRBV12-3 or TRBV12-4 and TRBJ1-2, with TRBD1 matching over 7 bases. V gave up 6 bases and J gave up 6 bases; unmatched junction bases: 7. The CDR3 contains 13 residues.

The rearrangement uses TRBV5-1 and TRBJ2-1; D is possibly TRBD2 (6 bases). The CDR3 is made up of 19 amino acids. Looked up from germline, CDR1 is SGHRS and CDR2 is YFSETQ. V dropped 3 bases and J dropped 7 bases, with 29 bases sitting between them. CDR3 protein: CASSSVPLPGGLPRNEQFF. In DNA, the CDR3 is TGCGCCAGCAGCTCCGTACCCTTGCCCGGGGGTCTTCCCCGAAATGAGCAGTTCTTC.

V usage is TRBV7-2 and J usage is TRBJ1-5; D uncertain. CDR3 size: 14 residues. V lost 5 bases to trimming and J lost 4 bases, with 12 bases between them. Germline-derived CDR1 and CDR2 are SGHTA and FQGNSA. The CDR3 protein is CASSRGRANQPQHF. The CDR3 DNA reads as TGTGCCAGCAGCCGGGGAAGGGCTAATCAGCCCCAGCATTTT.

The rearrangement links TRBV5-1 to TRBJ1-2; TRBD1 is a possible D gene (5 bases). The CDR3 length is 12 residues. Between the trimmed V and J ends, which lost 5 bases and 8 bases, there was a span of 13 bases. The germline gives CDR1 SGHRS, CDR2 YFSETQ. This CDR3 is CASSRQGSGYTF. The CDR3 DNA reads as TGCGCCAGCAGTCGTCAGGGATCCGGCTACACCTTC.

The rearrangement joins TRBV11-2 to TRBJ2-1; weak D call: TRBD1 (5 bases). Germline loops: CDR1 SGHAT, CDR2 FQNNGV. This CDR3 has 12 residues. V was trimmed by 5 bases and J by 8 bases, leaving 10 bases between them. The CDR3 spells CASSPDTYEQFF. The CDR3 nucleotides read TGTGCCAGCAGCCCGGACACCTATGAGCAGTTCTTC.

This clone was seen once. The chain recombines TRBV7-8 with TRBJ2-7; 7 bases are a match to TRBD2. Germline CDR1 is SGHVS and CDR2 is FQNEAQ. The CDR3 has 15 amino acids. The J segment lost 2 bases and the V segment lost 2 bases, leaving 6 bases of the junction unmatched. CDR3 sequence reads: CASSLLGRGAYEQYF. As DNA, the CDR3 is TGTGCCAGCAGCTTACTCGGACGGGGGGCCTACGAGCAGTACTTC.

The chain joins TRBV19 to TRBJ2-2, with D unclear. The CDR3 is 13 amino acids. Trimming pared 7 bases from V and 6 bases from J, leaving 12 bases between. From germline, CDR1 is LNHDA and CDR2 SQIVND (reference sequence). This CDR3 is CASMPLAAGELFF. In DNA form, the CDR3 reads TGTGCCAGTATGCCGTTGGCGGCCGGGGAGCTGTTTTTT.

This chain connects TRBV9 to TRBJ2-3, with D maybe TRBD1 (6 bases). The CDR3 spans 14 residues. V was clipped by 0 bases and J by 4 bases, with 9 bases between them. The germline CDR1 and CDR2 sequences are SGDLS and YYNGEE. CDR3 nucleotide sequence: TGTGCCAGCAGCGTAGGGGACAACCCAGATACGCAGTATTTT. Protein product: CASSVGDNPDTQYF.

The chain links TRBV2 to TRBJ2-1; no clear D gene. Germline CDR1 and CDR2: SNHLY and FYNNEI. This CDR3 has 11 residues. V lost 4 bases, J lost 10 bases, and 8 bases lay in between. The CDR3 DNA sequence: TGTGCCAGCAGTGTACTTTTAGAGCAGTTCTTC. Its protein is CASSVLLEQFF.

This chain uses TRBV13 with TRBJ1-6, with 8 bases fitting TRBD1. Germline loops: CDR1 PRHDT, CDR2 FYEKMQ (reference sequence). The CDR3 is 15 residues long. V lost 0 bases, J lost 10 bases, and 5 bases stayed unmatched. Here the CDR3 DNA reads TGTGCCAGCAGCTTAGGCCGACAGGGGAGGTCACCCCTCCACTTT. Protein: CASSLGRQGRSPLHF.

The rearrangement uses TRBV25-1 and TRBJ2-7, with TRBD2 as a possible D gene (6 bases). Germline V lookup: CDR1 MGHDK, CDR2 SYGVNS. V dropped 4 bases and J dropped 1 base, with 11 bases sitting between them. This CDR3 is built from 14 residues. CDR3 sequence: CASSGGKVSYEQYF. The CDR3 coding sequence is TGTGCCAGCAGTGGCGGGAAAGTATCCTACGAGCAGTACTTC.

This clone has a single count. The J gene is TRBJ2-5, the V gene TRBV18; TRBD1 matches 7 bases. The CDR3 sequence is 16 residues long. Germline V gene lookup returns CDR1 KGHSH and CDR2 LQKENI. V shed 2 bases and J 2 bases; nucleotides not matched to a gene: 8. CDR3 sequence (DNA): TGTGCCAGCTCACCAGTCCAGGGGGTACGGCAAGAGACCCAGTACTTC. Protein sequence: CASSPVQGVRQETQYF.

Here the CDR3 reads CASSLSASGGGETQYF. The CDR3 bases are TGTGCCAGCAGCTTATCGGCTAGCGGGGGCGGAGAGACCCAGTACTTC. This chain links TRBV7-3 with TRBJ2-5; 10 bases fit TRBD2. The germline V gene encodes CDR1 SGHTA and CDR2 FQGTGA. The CDR3 consists of 16 residues. V dropped 2 bases and J dropped 4; count of bases not matched to a gene: 7.

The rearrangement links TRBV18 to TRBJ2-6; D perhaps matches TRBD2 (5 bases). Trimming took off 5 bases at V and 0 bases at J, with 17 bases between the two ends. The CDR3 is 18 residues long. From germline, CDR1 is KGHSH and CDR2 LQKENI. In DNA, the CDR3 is TGTGCCAGCTCATCATACTGGACTGAGCACTCTGGGGCCAACGTCCTGACTTTC. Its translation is CASSSYWTEHSGANVLTF.